This T cell receptor (beta chain) appears in the sequencing data of a study of blood T cell repertoires in COVID-19. Turning to the study itself: PBMCs, B-cell-depleted T cells, or T cells were the source of the cDNA or gDNA that made up the material.

As processed by the authors: Estimation of nucleated cell counts was performed using reference gene primer amplification. The protocol was immunoSEQ multiplex PCR, while the TCRdb copy is restricted to in-frame clones and leaves out a portion. For V, J and clone size, that table is used; D and trimming come from the DNA. The sample lists about 180,000 clones, 80% occurring once. This clone was seen a few times. The TCR comes from a man between 65 and 85 years old with active or convalescent COVID-19. The source material was peripheral blood.

For the CDR3, the DNA is TGTGCCAGCAGCTTTGACAGGAACTCTGGAAACACCATATATTTT. As protein: CASSFDRNSGNTIYF. The chain couples TRBV5-4 to TRBJ1-3; tentatively, D is TRBD1 (6 bases). From germline, CDR1 is SGHNT and CDR2 YYREEE (reference sequence). Deletions cut 2 bases from V and 0 bases from J, with 9 bases between. The CDR3 loop spans 15 amino acids.